This TCR beta chain stems from a study of T cell changes during pregnancy in multiple sclerosis. Using immunoSEQ multiplex PCR, the repertoire was profiled, and TCRdb retains in-frame clones only, with some absent. This table has some 67,000 clones, more than 85% appearing once. V gave up 3 bases and J gave up 5 bases, with 17 bases separating them. There are 15 residues in the CDR3. The specimen comprised peripheral blood, sampled in the first trimester of pregnancy. This chain links TRBV5-3 with TRBJ2-5; the D is unclear. TRBV5-3 is flagged as an ORF with uncertain function. This receptor was identified in a female donor with multiple sclerosis, enrolled in a pregnancy study. The CDR3 loop reads CARSSSILRRETQYF. Written as DNA, the CDR3 is TGTGCCAGAAGCTCTAGTATATTAAGGCGGGAGACCCAGTACTTC.